This TCR beta chain was retrieved from a study of T-cell reconstitution after alpha-beta-depleted transplantation in children. General study points: Reported findings indicate that, about two months after transplant, alpha-beta T cells came from several hundred expanded clones, which were derived from non-depleted graft cells. T-cell counts and diversity were attributed mostly to newly produced T cells one year after transplant. Surviving recipient T cells and intrathymic progenitors accounted for some patients' high TCRbeta diversity at day 60.

Between the trimmed V and J ends, which lost 0 bases and 8 bases, there was a span of 4 bases. Germline-derived CDR1 and CDR2 are MNHEY and SVGAGI. This CDR3 is 12 amino acids long. Researchers prepared the TCRbeta library using unique molecular identifiers, the study reports. Using its own MiXCR run on the PCR reads, TCRdb lists one record per CDR3 protein. The data contain under 450,000 distinct CDR3 sequences, around 16% of them singletons. This clonotype was found a few times. Its matching antigen is unknown. The specimen was PBMCs, mostly from graft donor cells, collected 360 days after TCRalphabeta/CD19-depleted stem cell transplant. The chain is built from TRBV6-5 and TRBJ2-2, with D uncertain. The receptor was isolated from a boy under two years old who had a stem cell transplant for Wiskott-Aldrich syndrome, so the T cells may come from the graft donor. CDR3 DNA sequence: TGTGCCAGCAGTTACTCGAAGGGGGAGCTGTTTTTT. Its protein product is CASSYSKGELFF.